Below are 13 T cell receptor beta chains sequenced from a single sample in a study of cytomegalovirus exposure and HLA in healthy donors (dated by TCRdb to between 2016 and 2019). Libraries were built with the immunoSEQ multiplex PCR assay. Held by TCRdb, this immuneACCESS table contains in-frame sequences only and omits some clones. Under half of the omission traces to an unresolved V gene where checked; the cause of the rest is unknown. For this sample the table gives under 200,000 clones, of which approximately 96% were detected only once. Around 0.9% of the sample belongs to the ten largest clones. The sequencing sample was made of PBMCs. The receptor source for this set is a woman younger than 30 in good health and CMV-seronegative.

V is TRBV9 and J is TRBJ1-3; TRBD1 aligns across 8 bases. The CDR3 length is 16 residues. Germline CDR1 and CDR2: SGDLS and YYNGEE. After removal of 3 bases from V and 2 bases from J, the junction contained 7 bases not matched to a gene. The CDR3 DNA reads TGTGCCAGCAGCGCCCGAACAGGGGGGACTGGAAACACCATATATTTT. Its protein product is CASSARTGGTGNTIYF. The full variable domain, its missing parts supplied by reference TRBV9 and TRBJ1-3, is DSGVTQTPKHLITATGQRVTLRCSPRSGDLSVYWYQQSLDQGLQFLIQYYNGEERAKGNILERFSAQQFPDLHSELNLSSLELGDSALYFCASSARTGGTGNTIYFGEGSWLTVV.

As concerns this clone: Other DNA sequences from this sample encode an identical CDR3 as well. This chain links TRBV7-2 with TRBJ2-5, with TRBD1 matching 9 bases. Germline V lookup: CDR1 SGHTA, CDR2 FQGNSA. The V segment lost 1 base and the J segment 4 bases; nucleotides outside the gene matches: 1. The CDR3 loop spans 14 amino acids. The CDR3 loop reads CASSLDRGRETQYF. CDR3 nucleotide sequence: TGTGCCAGCAGCTTAGACAGGGGGCGAGAGACCCAGTACTTC.

J is TRBJ2-7 and V is TRBV2; D might be TRBD1 (6 bases). V lost 2 bases and J lost 3, with 23 bases in between. The CDR3 contains 18 residues. Germline-derived CDR1 and CDR2 are SNHLY and FYNNEI. DNA for the CDR3: TGTGCCAGCAGTGAAAGTGTAGATTGGGACACTCTGGGCTACGAGCAGTACTTC. Protein: CASSESVDWDTLGYEQYF.

The V and J genes are TRBV19 and TRBJ2-3; the match to TRBD2 covers 7 bases. V gave up 4 bases and J gave up 6 bases; unmatched junction bases: 4. Looked up from germline, CDR1 is LNHDA and CDR2 is SQIVND (reference sequence). The CDR3 has 13 amino acids. CDR3 in amino acids: CASSTTSRDTQYF. CDR3 in DNA: TGTGCCAGTAGTACGACTAGCCGGGATACGCAGTATTTT.

The chain combines TRBV6-5 with TRBJ2-7; 8 positions match TRBD1. With 5 bases clipped from V and 3 bases from J, the junction kept 6 bases outside the gene matches. This CDR3 has 14 amino acids. CDR1 MNHEY and CDR2 SVGAGI come from the germline V gene. The CDR3 reads CASSVQGDGYEQYF. The CDR3 bases are TGTGCCAGCAGTGTACAGGGGGATGGCTACGAGCAGTACTTC.

The chain has TRBV6-6 and TRBJ1-1; 10 bases map to TRBD1. The CDR3 length is 15 residues. Germline values: CDR1 MNHNY, CDR2 SVGAGI (reference sequence). V dropped 1 base and J dropped 4; count of bases not matched to a gene: 3. CDR3 nucleotide sequence: TGTGCCAGCAGTTACTTTAGACAGGGGGCCACTGAAGCTTTCTTT. This translates into CASSYFRQGATEAFF.

This chain joins TRBV5-1 and TRBJ2-7; D unclear. Germline lookup yields CDR1 SGHRS and CDR2 YFSETQ. The CDR3 contains 13 residues. Trimming pared 4 bases from V and 1 base from J, leaving 9 bases between. CDR3 sequence: CASSVSTSYEQYF. DNA of the CDR3: TGCGCCAGCAGCGTGAGCACGTCCTACGAGCAGTACTTC.

The CDR3 sequence: CAISESETGSTDTQYF. The DNA for the CDR3 is TGTGCCATCAGTGAGTCGGAGACAGGGTCCACAGATACGCAGTATTTT. The rearrangement uses TRBV10-3 and TRBJ2-3; TRBD1 agrees at 7 bases. J gave up 2 bases and V 0 bases, and 5 bases lay outside the gene matches. The CDR3 covers 16 residues. CDR1 and CDR2 from the germline V gene are ENHRY and SYGVKD.

The chain joins TRBV13 to TRBJ2-1; 14 bases fit TRBD2. This CDR3 region has 17 residues. Trimming cost V 1 base and J 7 bases; bases outside gene matches: 6. The V gene's germline CDR1 is PRHDT and CDR2 FYEKMQ (reference sequence). CDR3 region: CASSLAGLAGGRNEQFF. CDR3 coding DNA: TGTGCCAGCAGCTTAGCCGGACTAGCGGGGGGCCGGAATGAGCAGTTCTTC.

This chain connects TRBV6-6 to TRBJ2-7, with 10 bases that match TRBD2. Germline V gene lookup returns CDR1 MNHNY and CDR2 SVGAGI (reference sequence). Unmatched junction bases numbered 3, after V lost 6 bases and J lost 1 base. This CDR3 is built from 14 residues. CDR3 sequence reads: CASRSGGVSYEQYF. The CDR3 DNA reads as TGTGCCAGCAGGAGCGGGGGGGTTTCCTACGAGCAGTACTTC.

The V call is TRBV9, the J call TRBJ1-1; D ambiguous. CDR3 length equals 13 residues. CDR1 is SGDLS, CDR2 YYNGEE, per germline. Trimming cost V 4 bases and J 1 base, with 8 bases left between them. CDR3 protein: CASSPSPNTEAFF. The CDR3 bases are TGTGCCAGCAGCCCCTCCCCGAACACTGAAGCTTTCTTT. Based on the CDR3 plus reference TRBV9 and TRBJ1-1, the full variable domain is DSGVTQTPKHLITATGQRVTLRCSPRSGDLSVYWYQQSLDQGLQFLIQYYNGEERAKGNILERFSAQQFPDLHSELNLSSLELGDSALYFCASSPSPNTEAFFGQGTRLTVV.

The chain joins TRBV2 to TRBJ2-5, with D tentatively TRBD1 (6 bases). From germline, CDR1 is SNHLY and CDR2 FYNNEI. The CDR3 has 14 amino acids. Trimming pared 6 bases from V and 5 bases from J, leaving 16 bases between. In DNA, the CDR3 is TGTGCCAGCAGAGGCAGGGGCGGTTCGGAGACCCAGTACTTC. Its translation is CASRGRGGSETQYF.

This clone was recorded once. The chain employs TRBV6-5 and TRBJ1-1, with a tentative D call TRBD1 (5 bases). Trimming cost V 4 bases and J 1 base, with 13 bases left between them. Germline V CDR1 and CDR2: MNHEY, SVGAGI. The CDR3 has 15 residues. CDR3 coding DNA: TGTGCCAGCAGTTCACCAGGGCCCAGGAACACTGAAGCTTTCTTT. This gives the protein CASSSPGPRNTEAFF.